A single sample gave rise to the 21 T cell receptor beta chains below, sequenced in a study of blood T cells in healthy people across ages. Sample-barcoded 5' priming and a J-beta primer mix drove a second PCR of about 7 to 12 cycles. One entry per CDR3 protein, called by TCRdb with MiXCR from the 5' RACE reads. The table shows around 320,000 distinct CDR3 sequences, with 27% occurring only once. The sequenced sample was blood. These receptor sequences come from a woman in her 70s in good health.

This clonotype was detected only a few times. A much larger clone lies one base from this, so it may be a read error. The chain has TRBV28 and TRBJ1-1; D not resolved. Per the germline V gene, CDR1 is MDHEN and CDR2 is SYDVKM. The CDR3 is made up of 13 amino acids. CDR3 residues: CASSLSPNTEASF. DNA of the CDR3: TGTGCCAGCAGTTTATCACCGAACACTGAAGCTTCCTTT.

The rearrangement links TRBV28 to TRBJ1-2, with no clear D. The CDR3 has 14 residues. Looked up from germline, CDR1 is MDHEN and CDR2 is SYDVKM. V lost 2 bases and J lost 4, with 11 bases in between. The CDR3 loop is CASSLKSSLYGYTF. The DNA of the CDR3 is TGTGCCAGCAGTTTAAAGTCCTCCCTCTATGGCTACACCTTC.

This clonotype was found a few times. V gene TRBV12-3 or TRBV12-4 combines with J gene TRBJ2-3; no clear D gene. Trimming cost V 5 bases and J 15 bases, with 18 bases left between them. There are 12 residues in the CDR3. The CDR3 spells CASSGPFARRYF. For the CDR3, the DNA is TGTGCCAGCAGTGGGCCCTTTGCTCGACGTTATTTT.

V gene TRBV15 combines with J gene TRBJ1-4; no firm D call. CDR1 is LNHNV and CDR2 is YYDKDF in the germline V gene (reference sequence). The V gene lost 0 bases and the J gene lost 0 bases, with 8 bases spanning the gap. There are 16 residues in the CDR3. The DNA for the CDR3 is TGTGCCACCAGCAGAGATCCGGTCCCAACTAATGAAAAACTGTTTTTT. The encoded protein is CATSRDPVPTNEKLFF.

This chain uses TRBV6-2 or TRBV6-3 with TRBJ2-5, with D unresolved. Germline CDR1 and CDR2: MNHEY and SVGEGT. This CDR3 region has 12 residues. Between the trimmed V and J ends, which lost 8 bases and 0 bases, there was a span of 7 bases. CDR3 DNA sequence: TGTGCCAGCCTCTCAGACCAAGAGACCCAGTACTTC. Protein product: CASLSDQETQYF.

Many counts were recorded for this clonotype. CDR3: CASSPGTGNQPQHF. DNA for the CDR3: TGTGCCAGCAGTCCCGGGACAGGGAATCAGCCCCAGCATTTT. The gene calls are TRBV21-1 and TRBJ1-5; the DNA was not used to check the table's D call, TRBD1. TRBV21-1 corresponds to a pseudogene. CDR3 length equals 14 residues.

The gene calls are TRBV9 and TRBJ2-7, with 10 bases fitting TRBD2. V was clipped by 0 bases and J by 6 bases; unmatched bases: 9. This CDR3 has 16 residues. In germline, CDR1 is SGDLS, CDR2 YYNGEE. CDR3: CASSVDGSSGRTEQYF. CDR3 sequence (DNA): TGTGCCAGCAGCGTAGACGGTTCTAGCGGGAGAACCGAGCAGTACTTC.

CDR3 region: CASSLVQGDTGELFF. CDR3 in DNA: TGTGCCAGCAGCTTAGTACAGGGGGACACCGGGGAGCTGTTTTTT. The chain joins TRBV11-2 to TRBJ2-2, with 8 bases lining up with TRBD1. Germline CDR1 is SGHAT and CDR2 is FQNNGV. The CDR3 is made up of 15 amino acids. V shed 1 base, J shed 3 bases, and the junction held 1 base outside the gene matches.

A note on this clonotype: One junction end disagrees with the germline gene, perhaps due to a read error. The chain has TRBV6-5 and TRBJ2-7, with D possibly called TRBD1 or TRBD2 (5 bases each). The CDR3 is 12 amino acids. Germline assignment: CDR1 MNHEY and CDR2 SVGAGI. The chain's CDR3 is CVSSVAGTKQYF. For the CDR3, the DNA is TGTGTCAGCAGCGTTGCCGGGACGAAGCAGTACTTC.

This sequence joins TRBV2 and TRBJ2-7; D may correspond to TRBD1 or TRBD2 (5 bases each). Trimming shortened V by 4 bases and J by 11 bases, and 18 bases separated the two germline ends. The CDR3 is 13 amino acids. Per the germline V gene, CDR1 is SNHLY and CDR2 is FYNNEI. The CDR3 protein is CASSGFRERRKYF. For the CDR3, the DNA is TGTGCCAGCAGTGGGTTCAGGGAGCGGCGGAAGTACTTC.

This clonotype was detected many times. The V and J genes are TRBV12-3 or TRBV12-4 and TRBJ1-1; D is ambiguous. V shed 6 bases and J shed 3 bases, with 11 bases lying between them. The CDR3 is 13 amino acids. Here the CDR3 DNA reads TGTGCCAGCAGAGCGACCGGAGACACTGAAGCTTTCTTT. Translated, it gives CASRATGDTEAFF.

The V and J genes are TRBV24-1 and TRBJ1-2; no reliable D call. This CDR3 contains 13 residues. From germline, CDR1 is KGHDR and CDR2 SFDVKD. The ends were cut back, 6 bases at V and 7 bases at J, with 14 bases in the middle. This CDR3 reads CATSPAGGGGYTF. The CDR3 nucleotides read TGTGCCACCAGTCCGGCGGGTGGTGGTGGCTACACCTTC.

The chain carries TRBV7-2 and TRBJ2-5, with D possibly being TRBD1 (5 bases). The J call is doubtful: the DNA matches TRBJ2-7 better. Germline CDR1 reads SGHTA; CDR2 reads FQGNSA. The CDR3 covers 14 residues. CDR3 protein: CASSPTVTGVEQYF. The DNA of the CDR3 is TGTGCCAGCAGCCCGACCGTCACAGGCGTCGAGCAGTACTTC.

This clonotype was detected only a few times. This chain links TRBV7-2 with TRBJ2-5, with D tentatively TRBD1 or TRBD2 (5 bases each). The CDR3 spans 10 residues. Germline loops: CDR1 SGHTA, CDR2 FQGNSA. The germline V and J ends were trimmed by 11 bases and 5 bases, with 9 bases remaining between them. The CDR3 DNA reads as TGTGCCGTCGGGGCGGAGACCCAGTACTTC. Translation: CAVGAETQYF. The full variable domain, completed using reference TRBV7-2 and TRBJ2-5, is GAGVSQSPSNKVTEKGKDVELRCDPISGHTALYWYRQSLGQGLEFLIYFQGNSAPDKSGLPSDRFSAERTGGSVSTLTIQRTQQEDSAVYLCAVGAETQYFGPGTRLLVL.

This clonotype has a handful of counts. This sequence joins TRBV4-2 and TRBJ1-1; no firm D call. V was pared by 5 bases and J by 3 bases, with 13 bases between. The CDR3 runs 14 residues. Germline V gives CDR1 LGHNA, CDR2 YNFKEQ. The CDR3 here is CASSVAGGDTEAFF. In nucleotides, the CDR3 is TGTGCCAGCAGCGTCGCGGGTGGGGACACTGAAGCTTTCTTT.

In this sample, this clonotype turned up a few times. The DNA of the CDR3 is TGCGCCAGCAGCCCCGTGGACAGCCTCTACGAGCAGTACTTC. Protein: CASSPVDSLYEQYF. V gene TRBV5-1 combines with J gene TRBJ2-7; a weak D match, TRBD1 (6 bases). Deletions cut 4 bases from V and 3 bases from J, with 14 bases between. This CDR3 has 14 amino acids. CDR1 is SGHRS and CDR2 is YFSETQ in the germline V gene.

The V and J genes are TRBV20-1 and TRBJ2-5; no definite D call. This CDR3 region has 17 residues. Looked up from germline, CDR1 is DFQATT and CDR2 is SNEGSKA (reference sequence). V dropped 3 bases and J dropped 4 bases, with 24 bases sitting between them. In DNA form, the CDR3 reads TGCAGTGCTAGTCCCCTCCTCGGCCAAGAAGCGTCAGAGACCCAGTACTTC. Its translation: CSASPLLGQEASETQYF.

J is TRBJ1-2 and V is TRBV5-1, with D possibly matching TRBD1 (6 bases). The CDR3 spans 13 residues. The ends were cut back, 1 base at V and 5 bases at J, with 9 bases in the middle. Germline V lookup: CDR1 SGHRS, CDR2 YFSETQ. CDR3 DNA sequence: TGCGCCAGCAGCTTGCCAGGGGAATATGGCTACACCTTC. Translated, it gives CASSLPGEYGYTF.

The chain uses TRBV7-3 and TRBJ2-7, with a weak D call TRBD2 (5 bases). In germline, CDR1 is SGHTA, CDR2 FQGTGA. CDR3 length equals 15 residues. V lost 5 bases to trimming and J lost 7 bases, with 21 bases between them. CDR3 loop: CASSALSVFPQEQYF. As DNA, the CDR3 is TGTGCCAGCAGCGCTCTTAGCGTGTTTCCTCAAGAGCAGTACTTC.

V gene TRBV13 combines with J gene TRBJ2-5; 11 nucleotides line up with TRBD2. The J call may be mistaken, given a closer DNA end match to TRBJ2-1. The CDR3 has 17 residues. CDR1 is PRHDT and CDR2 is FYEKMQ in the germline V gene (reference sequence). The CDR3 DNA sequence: TGTGCCAGCAGCTTAACCCCGGGGACTAGCGGCCTGAGTGAGCAGTTCTTC. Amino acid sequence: CASSLTPGTSGLSEQFF.

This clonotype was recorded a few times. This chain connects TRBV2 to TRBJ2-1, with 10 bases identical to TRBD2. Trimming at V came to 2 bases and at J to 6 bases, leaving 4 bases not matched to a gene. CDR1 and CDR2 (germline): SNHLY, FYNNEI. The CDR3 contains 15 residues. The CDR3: CASSEKGLASNEQFF. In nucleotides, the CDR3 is TGTGCCAGCAGTGAAAAGGGACTAGCGTCCAATGAGCAGTTCTTC.